This is a list of T cell receptor beta chains from one sample in a study of shared clonotypes between healthy human individuals. TCRdb keeps only in-frame clones here, not all; method: immunoSEQ multiplex PCR. In the table there are a few million clones, just under 95% of which are singletons. Sequencing input: naive CD4+ T cells from PBMCs. The receptors come from a man aged 18 to 35 in good health. Some clones in this sample may be carry-over from other donors' samples. Both conserved end residues are part of each CDR3. Each record gives: J gene, CDR3 length, D gene, V gene, clone size, CDR3 protein, CDR3 DNA. A D gene is named only where the DNA matches it firmly. Clone sizes are given selectively: once, few, many, or a class where the clone is expanded.

j_call: TRBJ2-7; cdr3_length: 14; d_call: NA; v_call: TRBV4-3; clone_size: NA; cdr3_aa: CASSQDSDSYEQYF; cdr3_nt: TGCGCCAGCAGCCAAGATTCAGACTCCTACGAGCAGTACTTC
j_call: TRBJ2-1; cdr3_length: 16; d_call: TRBD2; v_call: TRBV10-3; clone_size: NA; cdr3_aa: CAISEPGLAAPNEQFF; cdr3_nt: TGTGCCATCAGTGAGCCGGGACTAGCGGCACCCAATGAGCAGTTCTTC
j_call: TRBJ2-5; cdr3_length: 18; d_call: TRBD2; v_call: TRBV5-1; clone_size: NA; cdr3_aa: CASSPGTSGRTTQETQYF; cdr3_nt: TGCGCCAGCAGCCCTGGCACTAGCGGGAGAACGACGCAAGAGACCCAGTACTTC
j_call: TRBJ2-2; cdr3_length: 18; d_call: TRBD2; v_call: TRBV28; clone_size: NA; cdr3_aa: CASSLYVAGGRGTGELFF; cdr3_nt: TGTGCCAGCAGTTTATATGTAGCGGGAGGGCGGGGCACCGGGGAGCTGTTTTTT
j_call: TRBJ2-7; cdr3_length: 16; d_call: NA; v_call: TRBV6-6; clone_size: NA; cdr3_aa: CASSYFWTVESYEQYF; cdr3_nt: TGTGCCAGCAGTTACTTTTGGACAGTTGAGTCCTACGAGCAGTACTTC
j_call: TRBJ2-2; cdr3_length: 13; d_call: NA; v_call: TRBV7-9; clone_size: NA; cdr3_aa: CASSAVGSGELFF; cdr3_nt: TGTGCCAGCAGCGCGGTGGGGTCCGGGGAGCTGTTTTTT
j_call: TRBJ1-6; cdr3_length: 13; d_call: NA; v_call: TRBV28; clone_size: NA; cdr3_aa: CASSNDRRSPLHF; cdr3_nt: TGTGCCAGCAGTAATGACAGGCGCTCACCCCTCCACTTT
j_call: TRBJ1-1; cdr3_length: 15; d_call: NA; v_call: TRBV7-2; clone_size: once; cdr3_aa: CASSYRYGGGTEAFF; cdr3_nt: TGTGCCAGCAGCTACAGATACGGGGGAGGCACTGAAGCTTTCTTT
j_call: TRBJ1-1; cdr3_length: 15; d_call: TRBD1; v_call: TRBV7-8; clone_size: NA; cdr3_aa: CASSPRDREGTEAFF; cdr3_nt: TGTGCCAGCAGCCCGAGGGACAGAGAAGGCACTGAAGCTTTCTTT
j_call: TRBJ1-1; cdr3_length: 15; d_call: NA; v_call: TRBV6-4; clone_size: NA; cdr3_aa: CASSPSLRLNTEAFF; cdr3_nt: TGTGCCAGCAGCCCATCCTTACGTCTGAACACTGAAGCTTTCTTT
j_call: TRBJ1-1; cdr3_length: 12; d_call: NA; v_call: TRBV18; clone_size: NA; cdr3_aa: CASSPPGGSAFF; cdr3_nt: TGTGCCAGCTCACCACCGGGGGGTTCGGCTTTCTTT
j_call: TRBJ2-3; cdr3_length: 13; d_call: NA; v_call: TRBV7-2; clone_size: once; cdr3_aa: CASSTGTSDTQYF; cdr3_nt: TGTGCCAGCAGCACCGGGACTTCAGATACGCAGTATTTT
j_call: TRBJ2-1; cdr3_length: 16; d_call: TRBD2; v_call: TRBV28; clone_size: NA; cdr3_aa: CASSRISGSRPNEQFF; cdr3_nt: TGTGCCAGCAGTCGAATTAGCGGGAGCCGGCCGAATGAGCAGTTCTTC
j_call: TRBJ2-3; cdr3_length: 15; d_call: TRBD1; v_call: TRBV18; clone_size: NA; cdr3_aa: CASSVTGGRHHTQYF; cdr3_nt: TGTGCCAGCTCGGTGACAGGGGGCCGACATCATACGCAGTATTTT
j_call: TRBJ1-1; cdr3_length: 15; d_call: NA; v_call: TRBV14; clone_size: once; cdr3_aa: CASSHRGRENTEAFF; cdr3_nt: TGTGCCAGCAGCCACAGGGGCCGGGAGAACACTGAAGCTTTCTTT
j_call: TRBJ1-2; cdr3_length: 14; d_call: NA; v_call: TRBV10-3; clone_size: NA; cdr3_aa: CAISESGAPASYTF; cdr3_nt: TGTGCCATCAGTGAGTCCGGGGCGCCGGCGAGCTACACCTTC
j_call: TRBJ1-2; cdr3_length: 13; d_call: TRBD1; v_call: TRBV28; clone_size: NA; cdr3_aa: CASSLGQGGGYTF; cdr3_nt: TGTGCCAGCAGCCTGGGACAGGGAGGGGGCTACACCTTC
j_call: TRBJ2-6; cdr3_length: 15; d_call: NA; v_call: TRBV28; clone_size: NA; cdr3_aa: CASTLGGAGANVLTF; cdr3_nt: TGTGCCAGCACTCTAGGGGGGGCTGGGGCCAACGTCCTGACTTTC
j_call: TRBJ2-1; cdr3_length: 15; d_call: NA; v_call: TRBV10-3; clone_size: NA; cdr3_aa: CAISESPSLYNEQFF; cdr3_nt: TGTGCCATCAGTGAGTCGCCTAGCCTCTACAATGAGCAGTTCTTC
j_call: TRBJ1-2; cdr3_length: 15; d_call: NA; v_call: TRBV6-1; clone_size: NA; cdr3_aa: CASSEVGTPGHGYTF; cdr3_nt: TGTGCCAGCAGTGAAGTCGGCACCCCAGGACATGGCTACACCTTC
j_call: TRBJ2-1; cdr3_length: 15; d_call: TRBD2; v_call: TRBV13; clone_size: NA; cdr3_aa: CASSGTSVSLNEQFF; cdr3_nt: TGTGCCAGCAGCGGGACTAGTGTCTCGTTAAATGAGCAGTTCTTC
j_call: TRBJ2-5; cdr3_length: 15; d_call: NA; v_call: TRBV29-1; clone_size: NA; cdr3_aa: CSVSGASGPQETQYF; cdr3_nt: TGCAGCGTATCTGGGGCCTCGGGGCCCCAAGAGACCCAGTACTTC
j_call: TRBJ1-5; cdr3_length: 14; d_call: NA; v_call: TRBV28; clone_size: NA; cdr3_aa: CASSFPRSGQPQHF; cdr3_nt: TGTGCCAGCAGTTTCCCCCGGAGCGGGCAGCCCCAGCATTTT
j_call: TRBJ2-1; cdr3_length: 17; d_call: TRBD2; v_call: TRBV28; clone_size: NA; cdr3_aa: CASSSIGTSGANNEQFF; cdr3_nt: TGTGCCAGCAGTTCAATCGGGACTAGCGGCGCAAACAATGAGCAGTTCTTC
j_call: TRBJ1-5; cdr3_length: 12; d_call: NA; v_call: TRBV15; clone_size: NA; cdr3_aa: CATSRDFQPQHF; cdr3_nt: TGTGCCACCAGCAGAGATTTTCAGCCCCAGCATTTT
j_call: TRBJ2-7; cdr3_length: 11; d_call: TRBD2; v_call: TRBV20-1; clone_size: NA; cdr3_aa: CSLAAVTEQYF; cdr3_nt: TGCAGCCTAGCGGCCGTTACAGAGCAGTACTTC